In this sample, the clone carrying this T cell receptor beta chain turned up once. Its cognate antigen is unknown. The Oncomine TCR Beta short-read assay was applied to DNA of cultured CD4+ T cells. TCRdb reprocessed the PCR reads via MiXCR and lists one record per CDR3 protein. The table has about 18,000 distinct CDR3 sequences, roughly 50% seen once. Treatment: roughly nine-day PBMC culture with coronavirus spike peptide pools or control peptides (ViraFEST assay). Via ViraFEST, peptide pools expanded antigen-specific T cells before TCR sequencing. This record comes from a study of vaccination and CD4 T cells after COVID-19. Study details: Median draw time for post-COVID samples was more than 80 days post-diagnosis (range 35 to 161). Median time from second vaccine dose to sampling was approximately 69 days (14 to 241).

The sequencing input was CD4+ T cells from blood, cultured in vitro. The clonotype was recovered from a human donor who had recovered from COVID-19.

DNA for the CDR3: TGTGCCAGCAGTTACTCGGTGAACCAACAGGGAAGGCCTGGAAACACCATATATTTT. It is translated as CASSYSVNQQGRPGNTIYF. The chain is built from TRBV6-5 and TRBJ1-3; D possibly corresponds to TRBD1 (6 bases). Per germline, CDR1 MNHEY and CDR2 SVGAGI. The ends were cut back, 0 bases at V and 2 bases at J, with 20 bases in the middle. This CDR3 region has 19 residues.